The clone carrying this T cell receptor (beta chain) was observed a handful of times. This record comes from a study of technical replicates of blood from several donors. Produced via immunoSEQ multiplex PCR; TCRdb's table is partial and in-frame only. This sample has some 80,000 clones; about 94% occur once, and the top ten carry 0.38%. CDR3 length equals 14 residues. Germline V lookup: CDR1 SGHTA, CDR2 FQGTGA. V lost 1 base to trimming and J lost 3 bases; unmatched junction nucleotides: 2. This rearrangement joins TRBV7-3 to TRBJ1-1, with TRBD1 matching 7 bases. Sequencing used T cells isolated from PBMCs. This TCR was sampled from a human donor in good health. CDR3 residues: CASSLKGQDTEAFF. In nucleotides, the CDR3 is TGTGCCAGCAGCTTAAAAGGACAGGACACTGAAGCTTTCTTT.